This TCR beta chain was recovered during a study of control samples from healthy donors and cancer patients. Germline loops: CDR1 SGDLS, CDR2 YYNGEE. The CDR3 has 17 amino acids. V was clipped by 0 bases and J by 0 bases, with 13 bases between them. TCRdb's table, derived via immunoSEQ multiplex PCR, lists solely in-frame clones and lacks some. The sample holds over 150,000 clones, approximately 92% seen once. This clonotype was sampled from a man aged 25-45 years in good health. J is TRBJ2-1 and V is TRBV9; unclear D gene. The specimen sequenced was blood. The CDR3 nucleotides read TGTGCCAGCAGCGTAGTATCAAAACTGGGCTCCTACAATGAGCAGTTCTTC. Protein: CASSVVSKLGSYNEQFF.